The T cell receptor (beta chain) described here comes from a study of beta chain features in type 1 diabetes. General study results and limits: TCRB CDR3s from Type 1 diabetes patients were moderately but significantly shorter in all four CD4+ subsets.

Trimming left V 2 bases short and J 8 bases short, with 13 bases between. This CDR3 has 14 residues. Germline-derived CDR1 and CDR2 are SGHTA and FQGNSA. Details on this clone: Its specificity is unknown.

Expressed TCRB transcripts were sequenced because the isolated RNA had all been reverse transcribed beforehand. The protocol was immunoSEQ multiplex PCR, while the TCRdb copy is restricted to in-frame clones and leaves out a portion. The profile covers 20,000 to 25,000 clones, with about 71% appearing a single time and roughly 1.2% taken by the ten largest. CD4+ naive, central memory, regulatory and stem cell-like memory cells were sorted via CD45RO/CCR7/CD25/CD127/CD95/CD27. This clonotype originated in a woman in her forties with type 1 diabetes. Sequenced sample: stem cell memory CD4+ T cells from blood. The chain carries TRBV7-2 and TRBJ2-1; TRBD1 might be the D (5 bases). The CDR3 here is CASSLIRALDEQFF. CDR3 in DNA: TGTGCCAGCAGCTTAATCAGGGCCCTGGATGAGCAGTTCTTC.